This TCR beta chain was captured in a study of vaccination effects on CD4 cells after COVID-19. Before any sequencing was done, the ViraFEST assay used viral peptide pools to expand antigen-specific CD4+ T cells. CD4+ T cell isolation took place after 10 days of culture. In the vaccine recipients, nucleocapsid antibodies were negative and there was no prior SARS-CoV-2 infection. Half the medium was replaced with IL-2 medium on days 3 and 7. Study conclusions and caveats: In the late period after vaccination, infection- and vaccine-induced clones contracted markedly.

Profiling relied on immunoSEQ multiplex PCR, and the TCRdb table lists in-frame clones only, not all of them. Of about 27,000 clones in the sample, 72% were seen once. CDR1 is LNHDA, CDR2 SQIVND, per germline (reference sequence). This CDR3 region has 14 residues. V lost 7 bases and J lost 4; bases outside the gene matches: 8. This clone was seen a single time. The antigen is undetermined. Source: CD4+ T cells from PBMCs cultured with SARS-CoV-2 spike peptides, taken before COVID-19 vaccination. The genes are TRBV19 and TRBJ2-5; the match to TRBD2 covers 8 bases. This TCR derives from a human donor who received a COVID-19 vaccine. The CDR3 sequence is CASNRLAFGETQYF. The CDR3 DNA reads TGTGCCAGTAACAGACTAGCGTTTGGAGAGACCCAGTACTTC.